The T cell receptor beta chain described here comes from a study of response to subunit inactivated influenza vaccine. V trimming: 4 bases; J trimming: 3 bases; junction bases outside the gene matches: 10. The CDR3 sequence is 16 residues long. The germline V gene has CDR1 SGHRS and CDR2 YFSETQ. TCRdb reanalysed the RT-PCR reads using MiXCR and keeps one entry per CDR3 protein. The sample has more than 550,000 distinct CDR3 sequences, about 11% seen once; the top ten hold more than 9.5%. The same sample was also used in a study of T cells expressing NK-cell markers. That paper states: For TCR beta, cDNA was produced by 5'RACE template switching with UMIs. It was sorted CD3+CD56+NKG2C+, CD3+CD56+NKG2C- and CD3+CD56-NKG2C+ T cells that supplied the TCR beta repertoires. These clonotypes additionally ranked first within the CD3+CD56-NKG2C+ fraction of several donors.

This sequence joins TRBV5-1 and TRBJ2-3, with TRBD1 identical over 8 bases. This TCR was sampled from a middle-aged man who received an inactivated influenza vaccine. Sample: PBMCs from blood, taken on the day of vaccination. CDR3 bases: TGCGCCAGCAGCACCGGGACAGGCTGGGGGACAGATACGCAGTATTTT. Its translation: CASSTGTGWGTDTQYF.